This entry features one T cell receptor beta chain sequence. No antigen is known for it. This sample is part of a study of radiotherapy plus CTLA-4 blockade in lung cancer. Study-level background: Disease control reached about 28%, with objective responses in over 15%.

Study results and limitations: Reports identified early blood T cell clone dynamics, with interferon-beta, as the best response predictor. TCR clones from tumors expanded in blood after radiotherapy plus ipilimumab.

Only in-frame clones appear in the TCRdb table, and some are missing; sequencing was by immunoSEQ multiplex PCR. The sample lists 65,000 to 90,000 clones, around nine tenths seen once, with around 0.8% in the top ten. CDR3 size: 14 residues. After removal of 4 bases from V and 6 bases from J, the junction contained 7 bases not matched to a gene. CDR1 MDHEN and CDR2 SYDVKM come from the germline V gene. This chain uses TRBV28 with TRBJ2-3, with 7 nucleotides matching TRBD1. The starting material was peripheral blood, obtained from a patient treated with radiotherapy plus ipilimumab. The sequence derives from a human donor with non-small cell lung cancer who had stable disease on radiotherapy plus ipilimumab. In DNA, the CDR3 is TGTGCCAGCAGTTGGGTGGACAGGCGGGATACGCAGTATTTT. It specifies CASSWVDRRDTQYF.